Listed below are T cell receptor beta chains from one sample, sequenced in a study of cytomegalovirus exposure and HLA in healthy donors. Data came from immunoSEQ multiplex PCR; TCRdb stores just in-frame clones and leaves some out. The sample includes 150,000 to 200,000 clones, roughly 96% of them seen just once. The sample taken for sequencing was PBMCs. The origin of the receptors is a woman between 18 and 29 years old in good health and CMV-seronegative. Each CDR3 is given with its conserved first and last residue. Each record gives: J gene, D gene, V gene, clone size, CDR3 DNA, CDR3 protein. D genes are given only for firm matches. Not every row has a clone size; where given, it reads once, few, many or a size class.

>TRBJ2-2|NA|TRBV27|once
TGTGCCAGCAGTTTATCGACGGGGGACACCGGGGAGCTGTTTTTT
CASSLSTGDTGELFF
>TRBJ1-5|NA|TRBV18|NA
TGTGCCAGCTCACCGGGGAGCGATCAGCCCCAGCATTTT
CASSPGSDQPQHF
>TRBJ2-2|NA|TRBV4-3|NA
TGCGCCAGCAGCCACCCCCGAGGCAGGGACTTTACCGGGGAGCTGTTTTTT
CASSHPRGRDFTGELFF
>TRBJ2-6|NA|TRBV5-6|once
TGTGCCAGCAGCTTGTTGGGTGGGCCACTCTCTGGGGCCAACGTCCTGACTTTC
CASSLLGGPLSGANVLTF
>TRBJ1-4|TRBD1|TRBV7-9|NA
TGTGCCAGCAGCCCCTCCGGACAGGGGGCCAGGGATGAAAAACTGTTTTTT
CASSPSGQGARDEKLFF
>TRBJ2-7|TRBD1|TRBV10-3|NA
TGTGCCATCAGTGAGTTTTTAAAGCAACAGGGGCCCTACGAGCATTACTTC
CAISEFLKQQGPYEHYF
>TRBJ2-3|NA|TRBV30|NA
TGTGCCTGGAGTGTAGCGGAACCACTCACAGATACGCAGTATTTT
CAWSVAEPLTDTQYF
>TRBJ1-1|NA|TRBV7-3|once
TGTGCCAGCAGCTTATGGGGGGGAAACACTGAAGCTTTCTTT
CASSLWGGNTEAFF
>TRBJ1-6|TRBD1|TRBV28|NA
TGTGCCAGCAGTTTTTCGGGACAGGGGCTTGGTTCACCCCTCCACTTT
CASSFSGQGLGSPLHF
>TRBJ1-6|TRBD1|TRBV9|NA
TGTGCCAGCAGCGTTCAGGGACAGGGTGGCTCACCCCTCCACTTT
CASSVQGQGGSPLHF
>TRBJ1-1|NA|TRBV7-3|NA
TGTGCCAGCAGCTCACAAAGGAACACTGAAGCTTTCTTT
CASSSQRNTEAFF
>TRBJ2-5|NA|TRBV7-2|NA
TGTGCCAGCAGCAAATACGGGCGGGGAGAGACCCAGTACTTC
CASSKYGRGETQYF
>TRBJ2-7|TRBD2|TRBV5-1|NA
TGCGCCAGCAGCACCGGACTAGGCGGGGTCGAGCAGTACTTC
CASSTGLGGVEQYF
>TRBJ1-1|TRBD1|TRBV30|few
TGTGCCTGGAGCACAGGGGTTGGCACTGAAGCTTTCTTT
CAWSTGVGTEAFF
>TRBJ2-2|TRBD1|TRBV5-4|NA
TGTGCCAGCAGTCCGCCTGGGACAGGTCTGCGTGTAGGGGAGCTGTTTTTT
CASSPPGTGLRVGELFF
>TRBJ2-3|NA|TRBV6-6|NA
TGTGCCAGCAGTTCGGAACGGGACTTCACAGATACGCAGTATTTT
CASSSERDFTDTQYF
>TRBJ2-5|TRBD2|TRBV9|NA
TGTGCCAGCAGCGACGGGACTAGCGGGGGGGTGCAAGAGACCCAGTACTTC
CASSDGTSGGVQETQYF
>TRBJ1-2|NA|TRBV19|NA
TGTGCCAGTAGCAGCGGCGGGGTCCTCCTTAAATATGGCTACACCTTC
CASSSGGVLLKYGYTF
>TRBJ2-1|NA|TRBV9|NA
TGTGCCAGCAGCGTAGCCGACACCCACTCCTACAATGAGCAGTTCTTC
CASSVADTHSYNEQFF
>TRBJ2-1|TRBD2|TRBV7-9|once
TGTGCCAGCAGCTTGACTAGCGGGGGGTTTAATGAGCAGTTCTTC
CASSLTSGGFNEQFF
>TRBJ1-4|NA|TRBV29-1|NA
TGCAGCGTTGACAGGGGTGAAAAACTGTTTTTT
CSVDRGEKLFF
>TRBJ1-4|TRBD1|TRBV11-3|NA
TGTGCCAGCAGCTTAGGTAAGGGGGCTCCTGAAAAACTGTTTTTT
CASSLGKGAPEKLFF
>TRBJ1-2|TRBD1|TRBV14|NA
TGTGCCAGCAGCCTGACAGGGGTAAACTATGGCTACACCTTC
CASSLTGVNYGYTF
>TRBJ1-3|NA|TRBV11-2|NA
TGTGCCAGCAGCTTAGCCGACGGGACTGGAAACACCATATATTTT
CASSLADGTGNTIYF
>TRBJ2-7|TRBD1|TRBV5-4|NA
TGTGCCAGCAGCTTGGTCCCCGACAGGGGCTACGAGCAGTACTTC
CASSLVPDRGYEQYF
>TRBJ2-7|NA|TRBV25-1|NA
TGTGCCAGCAGTGACGGACAGCCCTACGAGCAGTACTTC
CASSDGQPYEQYF
>TRBJ1-3|NA|TRBV27|NA
TGTGCCAGCAGTTTACGGGGGGTCTCTGGAAACACCATATATTTT
CASSLRGVSGNTIYF
>TRBJ1-1|NA|TRBV5-1|NA
TGCGCCAGCAGCTTCATTTGGGGGGGAAACACTGAAGCTTTCTTT
CASSFIWGGNTEAFF
>TRBJ1-2|NA|TRBV6-6|few
TGTGCCAGCAGTTACGACGGGTATGGCTACACCTTC
CASSYDGYGYTF
>TRBJ1-1|NA|TRBV19|NA
TGTGCCAGCAAACCTAGGGGGATGGCTGAAGCTTTCTTT
CASKPRGMAEAFF
>TRBJ2-7|NA|TRBV30|NA
TGTGCCTGGAGTGTAGGTGGGGGCGCTAGCTTGGAGCAGTACTTC
CAWSVGGGASLEQYF
>TRBJ2-5|TRBD2|TRBV6-6|NA
TGTGCCAGCAGACGGGGGGGGCCTCAAGAGACCCAGTACTTC
CASRRGGPQETQYF
>TRBJ1-5|NA|TRBV7-7|once
TGTGCTAGCAGCTCCGGGGGGCGGTATAGCAATCAGCCCCAGCATTTT
CASSSGGRYSNQPQHF
>TRBJ2-2|NA|TRBV6-5|NA
TGTGCCAGCAGTTACAGGGCAGGGGGGACCGGGGAGCTGTTTTTT
CASSYRAGGTGELFF
>TRBJ2-1|NA|TRBV28|once
TGTGCCAGCAGTTTCCCGAGCTCCTACAATGAGCAGTTCTTC
CASSFPSSYNEQFF
>TRBJ2-7|TRBD2|TRBV19|NA
TGTGCCAGTAGTATGTGGGGGGGAGAGCAGTACTTC
CASSMWGGEQYF
>TRBJ1-1|NA|TRBV27|NA
TGTGCCAGCAGTTTCGGTGGTGAAGCTTTCTTT
CASSFGGEAFF
>TRBJ1-2|TRBD1|TRBV7-9|NA
TGTGCCAGCAGCTTAGCGAGGGACAGCCAGACCTATGGCTACACCTTC
CASSLARDSQTYGYTF
>TRBJ2-7|TRBD2|TRBV4-3|few
TGCGCCAGCAGCCCTAGCGGGGGGGGAGTTGTCTACGAGCAGTACTTC
CASSPSGGGVVYEQYF
>TRBJ2-7|NA|TRBV9|NA
TGTGCCAGCAGCGACCCAGGGGAGCAGTACTTC
CASSDPGEQYF
>TRBJ1-2|NA|TRBV5-1|NA
TGCGCCAGCAGCCCCCCGGACAGCTATGGCTACACCTTC
CASSPPDSYGYTF
>TRBJ1-6|NA|TRBV7-9|NA
TGTGCCAGCAGCTCTGAGTCACCCCTCCACTTT
CASSSESPLHF
>TRBJ2-5|TRBD1|TRBV4-2|NA
TGTGCCAGCAGCCAAGGGTTTGGGACAGGGACGATCGAGACCCAGTACTTC
CASSQGFGTGTIETQYF